The next 17 T cell receptor beta chains were all read from a single sample in a study of T cell changes during pregnancy in multiple sclerosis. Profiled with immunoSEQ multiplex PCR; TCRdb holds only in-frame clones, not every one. The sample comprises some 94,000 clones, 92% of which are singletons, and 1.5% rests with the top ten. The starting material was peripheral blood, obtained in the first trimester of pregnancy. The source of these receptors is a female donor with multiple sclerosis, enrolled in a pregnancy study.

In its sample, this clone was seen once. This chain connects TRBV12-2 to TRBJ2-5; TRBD1, the table's D call, was not compared with the DNA. TRBV12-2 is assigned pseudogene status. The CDR3 spans 15 residues. CDR3 bases: TGTGCAAGTCGCCGCGGAACCCAGGGCCAAGAGACCCAGTACTTC. It specifies CASRRGTQGQETQYF.

The chain combines TRBV10-3 with TRBJ2-2; 7 bases match TRBD2. This CDR3 contains 18 residues. The V and J ends lost 8 bases and 2 bases, in that order; junction bases with no gene match: 17. Germline V gene sequence: CDR1 ENHRY, CDR2 SYGVKD. CDR3 amino acids: CAIPAGTAPVFNTGELFF. The CDR3 bases are TGTGCCATCCCAGCGGGGACGGCTCCCGTATTCAACACCGGGGAGCTGTTTTTT.

The chain recombines TRBV5-1 with TRBJ2-3; TRBD1 matches at 9 bases. The germline gives CDR1 SGHRS, CDR2 YFSETQ. Unmatched junction bases numbered 6, after V lost 6 bases and J lost 1 base. The CDR3 extends over 15 amino acids. The CDR3 bases are TGCGCCAGCATCCCGGGACAGGGAGGCACAGATACGCAGTATTTT. It codes for CASIPGQGGTDTQYF.

The chain combines TRBV7-2 with TRBJ2-5; 10 nucleotides line up with TRBD1. The CDR3 consists of 14 residues. CDR1 SGHTA and CDR2 FQGNSA come from the germline V gene. With 5 bases clipped from V and 5 bases from J, the junction kept 5 bases outside the gene matches. The CDR3 is CASSRDRGWETQYF. In DNA, the CDR3 is TGTGCCAGCAGCCGGGACAGGGGATGGGAGACCCAGTACTTC.

V is TRBV25-1 and J is TRBJ1-5; D perhaps matches TRBD1 (6 bases). CDR1 is MGHDK, CDR2 SYGVNS, per germline. The V end lost 4 bases, the J end lost 0 bases, and 19 bases lay between the germline ends. The CDR3 is made up of 18 amino acids. The CDR3 DNA sequence: TGTGCCAGCAGTGCGCTAAACCGGGACACCCATAGCAATCAGCCCCAGCATTTT. Its protein product is CASSALNRDTHSNQPQHF.

The chain uses TRBV2 and TRBJ1-4, with 8 bases aligning to TRBD1. The CDR3 loop spans 19 amino acids. V shed 2 bases, J shed 8 bases, and the junction held 19 bases outside the gene matches. Per germline, CDR1 SNHLY and CDR2 FYNNEI. The CDR3 here is CASSERFGHMQGAKEKLFF. DNA of the CDR3: TGTGCCAGCAGTGAAAGGTTCGGGCATATGCAGGGGGCGAAGGAAAAACTGTTTTTT.

The rearrangement joins TRBV7-9 to TRBJ2-3; 12 bases are a match to TRBD2. Losses at the gene ends were 1 base for V and 1 base for J; bases not matched to a gene: 0. Per the germline V gene, CDR1 is SEHNR and CDR2 is FQNEAQ (reference sequence). This CDR3 contains 16 residues. This CDR3 reads CASSLGLAGGTDTQYF. DNA for the CDR3: TGTGCCAGCAGCTTAGGACTAGCGGGAGGCACAGATACGCAGTATTTT.

The chain employs TRBV27 and TRBJ2-2; 8 bases align to TRBD2. The germline V gene encodes CDR1 MNHEY and CDR2 SMNVEV (reference sequence). J lost 4 bases, V lost 3 bases, and 4 bases had no gene match. CDR3 length: 15 residues. In DNA form, the CDR3 reads TGTGCCAGCAGTTTGTTAGCGGGAATCACCGGGGAGCTGTTTTTT. Its translation: CASSLLAGITGELFF.

The genes are TRBV19 and TRBJ1-2; 9 positions match TRBD1. CDR3 size: 14 residues. Germline CDR1 and CDR2: LNHDA and SQIVND (reference sequence). With V trimmed by 7 bases and J by 1 base, 4 bases remained unmatched. The CDR3 DNA is TGTGCCAGTACGAGACAGGGGGTTAACTATGGCTACACCTTC. It encodes CASTRQGVNYGYTF. The full variable domain, rest sourced from reference TRBV19 and TRBJ1-2, is DGGITQSPKYLFRKEGQNVTLSCEQNLNHDAMYWYRQDPGQGLRLIYYSQIVNDFQKGDIAEGYSVSREKKESFPLTVTSAQKNPTAFYLCASTRQGVNYGYTFGSGTRLTVV.

This chain connects TRBV6-1 to TRBJ1-2, with 7 bases identical to TRBD1. This CDR3 spans 16 amino acids. Germline V lookup: CDR1 MNHNS, CDR2 SASEGT. V gave up 2 bases and J gave up 7 bases; unmatched junction bases: 13. CDR3 in amino acids: CASSESRAGGTFGYTF. The CDR3 DNA follows: TGTGCCAGCAGTGAATCTCGGGCAGGGGGGACTTTTGGCTACACCTTC.

CDR3: CASSPWGSGRVQEEDAQYF. As DNA, the CDR3 is TGCGCCAGCAGCCCCTGGGGTAGCGGGAGAGTCCAAGAGGAGGATGCCCAGTACTTC. V gene TRBV5-1 combines with J gene TRBJ2-5, with 9 positions matching TRBD2. V was pared by 4 bases and J by 9 bases, with 25 bases of the junction left unmatched. Germline CDR1 reads SGHRS; CDR2 reads YFSETQ. The CDR3 has 19 residues.

The rearrangement joins TRBV28 to TRBJ1-5; 7 bases match TRBD1. This CDR3 is built from 13 residues. The germline V gene has CDR1 MDHEN and CDR2 SYDVKM. V lost 5 bases and J lost 4; bases outside the gene matches: 2. CDR3 loop: CASSQGQNQPQHF. CDR3 DNA sequence: TGTGCCAGCAGTCAGGGACAGAATCAGCCCCAGCATTTT.

Here the CDR3 reads CASSGQPNTEAFF. Here the CDR3 DNA reads TGTGCCAGCAGTGGACAGCCGAACACTGAAGCTTTCTTT. The chain carries TRBV2 and TRBJ1-1; tentatively, D is TRBD1 (5 bases). The germline gives CDR1 SNHLY, CDR2 FYNNEI. There are 13 residues in the CDR3. The V gene lost 4 bases and the J gene lost 1 base, with 7 bases spanning the gap.

The CDR3 reads CASSRGPGGNTIYF. CDR3 in DNA: TGTGCCAGCTCTCGAGGCCCGGGAGGAAACACCATATATTTT. V usage is TRBV28 and J usage is TRBJ1-3; D ambiguous. Trimming removed 8 bases from V and 4 bases from J, with 15 bases in between. Germline-derived CDR1 and CDR2 are MDHEN and SYDVKM. The CDR3 totals 14 residues.

The V gene is TRBV30, the J gene TRBJ2-7; weak D call: TRBD2 (6 bases). The V end lost 0 bases, the J end lost 3 bases, and 15 bases lay between the germline ends. Per the germline V gene, CDR1 is GTSNPN and CDR2 is SVGIG (reference sequence). There are 15 residues in the CDR3. CDR3 protein: CAWSVGLAQHYEQYF. The DNA of the CDR3 is TGTGCCTGGAGTGTGGGGCTAGCGCAACACTACGAGCAGTACTTC.

A few counts support this clone. The chain couples TRBV12-5 to TRBJ1-1; D is uncertain. The CDR3 sequence is 15 residues long. V lost 0 bases and J lost 4, with 12 bases in between. Germline V gene lookup returns CDR1 LGHNT and CDR2 FRNRAP. CDR3 region: CASGLVRGMSTEAFF. The CDR3 DNA sequence: TGTGCTAGTGGTTTGGTACGAGGGATGAGCACTGAAGCTTTCTTT. Variable domain in full (rest from reference TRBV12-5 and TRBJ1-1): DARVTQTPRHKVTEMGQEVTMRCQPILGHNTVFWYRQTMMQGLELLAYFRNRAPLDDSGMPKDRFSAEMPDATLATLKIQPSEPRDSAVYFCASGLVRGMSTEAFFGQGTRLTVV.

The chain carries TRBV19 and TRBJ2-7; D possibly corresponds to TRBD1 (6 bases). V lost 5 bases and J 0 bases, leaving 14 bases between the germline ends. CDR1 LNHDA and CDR2 SQIVND come from the germline V gene (reference sequence). The CDR3 is 15 residues long. The CDR3 reads CASSPADRSSYEQYF. The CDR3 DNA is TGTGCCAGTAGTCCCGCAGACAGGAGCTCCTACGAGCAGTACTTC.